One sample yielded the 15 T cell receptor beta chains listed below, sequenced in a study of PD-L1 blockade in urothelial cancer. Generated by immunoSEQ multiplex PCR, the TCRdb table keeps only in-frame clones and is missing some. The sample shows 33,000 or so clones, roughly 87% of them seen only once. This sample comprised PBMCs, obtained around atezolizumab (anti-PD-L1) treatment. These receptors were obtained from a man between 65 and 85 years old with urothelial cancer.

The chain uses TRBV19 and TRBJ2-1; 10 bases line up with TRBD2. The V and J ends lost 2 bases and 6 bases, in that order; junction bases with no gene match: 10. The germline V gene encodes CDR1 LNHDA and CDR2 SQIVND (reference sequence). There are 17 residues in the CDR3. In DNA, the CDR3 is TGTGCCAGTAGTATATGGGCTAGCGGGGGTGCCGGCAATGAGCAGTTCTTC. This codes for CASSIWASGGAGNEQFF.

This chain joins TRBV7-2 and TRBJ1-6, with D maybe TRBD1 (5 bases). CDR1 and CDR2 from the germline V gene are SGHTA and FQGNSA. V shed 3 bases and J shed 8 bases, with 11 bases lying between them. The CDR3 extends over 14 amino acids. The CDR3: CASSFPRADSPLHF. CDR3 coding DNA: TGTGCCAGCAGCTTTCCCAGGGCGGATTCACCCCTCCACTTT.

This CDR3 reads CAWMLAGRYEKLFF. The CDR3 DNA reads TGTGCCTGGATGTTGGCAGGGCGTTATGAAAAACTGTTTTTT. The rearrangement joins TRBV30 to TRBJ1-4; D possibly corresponds to TRBD1 (5 bases). CDR3 length: 14 amino acids. Germline loops: CDR1 GTSNPN, CDR2 SVGIG (reference sequence). Trimming took 4 bases from V and 6 from J, leaving 15 bases between them.

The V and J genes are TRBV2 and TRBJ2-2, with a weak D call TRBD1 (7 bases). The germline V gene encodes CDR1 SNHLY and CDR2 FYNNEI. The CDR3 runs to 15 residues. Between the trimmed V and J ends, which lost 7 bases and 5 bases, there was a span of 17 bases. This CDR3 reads CASTSQQGGTGELFF. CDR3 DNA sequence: TGTGCCAGCACCTCCCAGCAGGGGGGAACCGGGGAGCTGTTTTTT.

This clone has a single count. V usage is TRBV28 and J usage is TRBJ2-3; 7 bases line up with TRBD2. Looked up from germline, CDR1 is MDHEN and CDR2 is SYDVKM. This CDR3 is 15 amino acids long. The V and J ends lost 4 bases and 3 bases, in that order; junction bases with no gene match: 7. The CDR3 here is CASSSAGEGTDTQYF. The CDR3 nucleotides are TGTGCCAGCAGTTCGGCGGGAGAAGGAACAGATACGCAGTATTTT. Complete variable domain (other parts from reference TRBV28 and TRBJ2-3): DVKVTQSSRYLVKRTGEKVFLECVQDMDHENMFWYRQDPGLGLRLIYFSYDVKMKEKGDIPEGYSVSREKKERFSLILESASTNQTSMYLCASSSAGEGTDTQYFGPGTRLTVL.

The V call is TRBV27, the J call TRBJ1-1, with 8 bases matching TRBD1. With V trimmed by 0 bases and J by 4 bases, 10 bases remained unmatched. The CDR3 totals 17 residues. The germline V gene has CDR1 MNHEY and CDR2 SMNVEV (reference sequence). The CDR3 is CASSLSDRVRGSTEAFF. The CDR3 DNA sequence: TGTGCCAGCAGTTTATCGGACAGGGTACGCGGCAGCACTGAAGCTTTCTTT.

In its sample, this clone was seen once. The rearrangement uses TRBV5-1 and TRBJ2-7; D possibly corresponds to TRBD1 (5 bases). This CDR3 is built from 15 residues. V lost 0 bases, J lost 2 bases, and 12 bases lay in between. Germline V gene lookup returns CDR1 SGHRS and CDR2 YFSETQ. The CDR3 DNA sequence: TGCGCCAGCAGCTTGGCCGACGGACACACCTACGAGCAGTACTTC. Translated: CASSLADGHTYEQYF.

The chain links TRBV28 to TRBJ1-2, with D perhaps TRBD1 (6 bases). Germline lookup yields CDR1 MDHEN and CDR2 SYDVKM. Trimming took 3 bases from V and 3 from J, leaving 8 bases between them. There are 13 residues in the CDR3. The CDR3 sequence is CASSFSGDYGYTF. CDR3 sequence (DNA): TGTGCCAGCAGTTTCTCAGGGGACTATGGCTACACCTTC.

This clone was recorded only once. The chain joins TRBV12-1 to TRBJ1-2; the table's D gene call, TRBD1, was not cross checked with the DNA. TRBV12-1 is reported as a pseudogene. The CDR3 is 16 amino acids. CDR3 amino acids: CASSPPGQVSNYGYTF. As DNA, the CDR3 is TGTGCCAGCAGCCCCCCGGGACAGGTTTCTAACTATGGCTACACCTTC.

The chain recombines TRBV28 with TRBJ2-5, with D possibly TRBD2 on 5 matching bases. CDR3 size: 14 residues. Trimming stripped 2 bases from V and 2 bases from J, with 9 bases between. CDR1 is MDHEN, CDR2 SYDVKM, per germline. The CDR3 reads CASSLGGSQETQYF. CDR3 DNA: TGTGCCAGCAGTTTAGGAGGAAGTCAAGAGACCCAGTACTTC.

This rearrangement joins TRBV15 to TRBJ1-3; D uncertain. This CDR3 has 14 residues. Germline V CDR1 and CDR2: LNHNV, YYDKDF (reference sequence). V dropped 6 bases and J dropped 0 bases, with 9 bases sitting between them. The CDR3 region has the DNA TGTGCCACCAGTCCCGGGTCCTCTGGAAACACCATATATTTT. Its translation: CATSPGSSGNTIYF.

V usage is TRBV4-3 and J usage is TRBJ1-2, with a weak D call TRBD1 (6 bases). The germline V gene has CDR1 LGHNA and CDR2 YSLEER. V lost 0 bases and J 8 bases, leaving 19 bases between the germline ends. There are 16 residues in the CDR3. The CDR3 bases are TGCGCCAGCAGCCAAGATTTCGCCTGGACAGCGACGGGCTACACCTTC. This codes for CASSQDFAWTATGYTF.

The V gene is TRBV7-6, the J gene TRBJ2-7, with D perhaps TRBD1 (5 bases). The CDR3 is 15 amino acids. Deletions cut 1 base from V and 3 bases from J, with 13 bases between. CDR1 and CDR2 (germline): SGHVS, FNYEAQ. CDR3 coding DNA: TGTGCCAGCAGCTTAGGTCCGGCAGGGAACTACGAGCAGTACTTC. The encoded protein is CASSLGPAGNYEQYF.

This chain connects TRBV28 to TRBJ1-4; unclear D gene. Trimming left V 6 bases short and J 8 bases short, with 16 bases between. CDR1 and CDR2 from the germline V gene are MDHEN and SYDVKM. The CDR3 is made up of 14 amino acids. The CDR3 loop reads CASRDGELVEKLFF. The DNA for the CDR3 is TGTGCCAGCAGAGATGGGGAGCTTGTCGAAAAACTGTTTTTT.

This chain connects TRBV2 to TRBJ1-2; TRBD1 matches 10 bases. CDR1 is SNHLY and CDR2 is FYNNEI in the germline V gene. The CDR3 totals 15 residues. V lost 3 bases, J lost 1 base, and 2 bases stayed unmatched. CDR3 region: CASSDGTGVNYGYTF. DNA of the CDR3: TGTGCCAGCAGTGATGGGACAGGGGTTAACTATGGCTACACCTTC.